This T cell receptor beta chain was documented in a study of blood T cell repertoires in COVID-19. On the study more broadly: Collection of acute and convalescent COVID-19 samples took place in the United States, Italy and Spain. The cDNA or gDNA used as material had been derived from T cells, B-cell-depleted T cells, or PBMCs.

This clone has only a few counts. Generated by immunoSEQ multiplex PCR, the TCRdb table keeps only in-frame clones and is missing some. The sample holds 200,000 or so clones, about 88% seen once. The CDR3 is made up of 14 amino acids. Germline-derived CDR1 and CDR2 are LGHDT and YNNKEL (reference sequence). Trimming removed 2 bases from V and 6 bases from J; junction bases left unmatched: 1. The chain has TRBV3-1 (or the pseudogene TRBV3-2) and TRBJ2-1; TRBD2 matches 10 bases. Sequencing was performed on peripheral blood. The receptor was isolated from a woman between 55 and 75 years old with acute or convalescent COVID-19. The CDR3 DNA reads TGTGCCAGCAGCCAATTAGCGGGGGGCAATGAGCAGTTCTTC. Its translation: CASSQLAGGNEQFF.